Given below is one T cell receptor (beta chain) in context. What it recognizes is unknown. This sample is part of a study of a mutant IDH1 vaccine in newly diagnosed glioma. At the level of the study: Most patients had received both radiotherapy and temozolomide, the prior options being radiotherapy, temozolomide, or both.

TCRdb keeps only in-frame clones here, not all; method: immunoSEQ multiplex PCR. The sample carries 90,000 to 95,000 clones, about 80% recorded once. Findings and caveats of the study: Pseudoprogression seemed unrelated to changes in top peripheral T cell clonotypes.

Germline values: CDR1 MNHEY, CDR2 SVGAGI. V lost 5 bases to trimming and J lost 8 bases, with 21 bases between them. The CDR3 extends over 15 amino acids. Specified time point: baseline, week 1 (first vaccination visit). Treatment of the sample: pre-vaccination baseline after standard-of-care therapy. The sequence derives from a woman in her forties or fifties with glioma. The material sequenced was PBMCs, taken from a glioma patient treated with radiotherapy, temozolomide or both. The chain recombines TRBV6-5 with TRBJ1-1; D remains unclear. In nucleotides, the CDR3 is TGTGCCAGCAGTACCTCGGACGGGATCTACGAGGAAGCTTTCTTT. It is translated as CASSTSDGIYEEAFF.